This TCR beta chain is from a study of PD-L1 blockade in urothelial cancer. TCRdb keeps only in-frame clones here, not all; method: immunoSEQ multiplex PCR. The sample has about 74,000 clones; roughly 80% are singletons. The sample consisted of PBMCs, taken around atezolizumab (anti-PD-L1) treatment. This receptor was identified in a man between 65 and 80 years old with urothelial cancer.

The CDR3 DNA sequence: TGTGCCAGCAGGTTTCGTGATCAGCCCCAGCATTTT. This translates into CASRFRDQPQHF. The chain carries TRBV7-9 and TRBJ1-5, with no clear D. Germline V gene sequence: CDR1 SEHNR, CDR2 FQNEAQ (reference sequence). The CDR3 length is 12 residues. V was pared by 6 bases and J by 5 bases, with 8 bases between.